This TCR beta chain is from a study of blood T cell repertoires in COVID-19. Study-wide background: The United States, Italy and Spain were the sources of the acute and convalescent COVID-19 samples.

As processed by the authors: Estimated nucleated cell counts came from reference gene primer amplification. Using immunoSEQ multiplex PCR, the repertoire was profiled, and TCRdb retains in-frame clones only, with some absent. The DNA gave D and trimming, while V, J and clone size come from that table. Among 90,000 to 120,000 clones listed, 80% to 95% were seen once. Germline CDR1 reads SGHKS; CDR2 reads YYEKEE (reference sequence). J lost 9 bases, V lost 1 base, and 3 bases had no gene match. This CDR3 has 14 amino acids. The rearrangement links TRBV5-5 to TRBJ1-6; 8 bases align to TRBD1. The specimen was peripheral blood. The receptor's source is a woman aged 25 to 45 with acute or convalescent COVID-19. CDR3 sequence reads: CASSLPGGSSPLHF. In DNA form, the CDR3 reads TGTGCCAGCAGCTTGCCAGGGGGCAGTTCACCCCTCCACTTT.